Following are 3 T cell receptor beta chains from one sample sequenced in a study of response to subunit inactivated influenza vaccine. A single record per CDR3 protein comes from TCRdb applying MiXCR to the RT-PCR reads. Here the sample spans about 500,000 distinct CDR3 sequences, approximately 17% being singletons. The specimen comprised CD4+ T cells sorted from PBMCs, sampled less than 30 months after vaccination. These receptors originate from a man aged 50 to 69 who received an inactivated influenza vaccine.

This clonotype has ten or more counts. The J gene is TRBJ2-5, the V gene TRBV12-3 or TRBV12-4; TRBD2 is a possible D gene (5 bases). V shed 5 bases and J shed 4 bases, with 14 bases lying between them. The CDR3 consists of 14 residues. The CDR3 protein is CASSPRPRGETQYF. The DNA for the CDR3 is TGTGCCAGCAGTCCCCGACCTCGGGGAGAGACCCAGTACTTC.

This chain joins TRBV5-1 and TRBJ1-5; D is unclear. The CDR3 is 18 residues long. V shed 0 bases and J shed 1 base, with 17 bases lying between them. The germline gives CDR1 SGHRS, CDR2 YFSETQ. In nucleotides, the CDR3 is TGCGCCAGCAGCTTGGGACCGTTCGTCGAGCAAAGCAATCAGCCCCAGCATTTT. Its translation is CASSLGPFVEQSNQPQHF.

In its sample, this clonotype was seen a few times. This chain links TRBV14 with TRBJ2-3; 9 positions match TRBD1. The CDR3 consists of 16 residues. Germline-derived CDR1 and CDR2 are SGHDN and FVKESK. Trimming removed 5 bases from V and 3 bases from J; junction bases left unmatched: 9. CDR3 nucleotides: TGTGCCAGCAGCATAACAGGGGGCGCACGGACAGATACGCAGTATTTT. Protein: CASSITGGARTDTQYF.